Listed here are 31 T cell receptor beta chains from one sample, sequenced in a study of T-cell reconstitution after alpha-beta-depleted transplantation in children. TCRbeta library construction was performed incorporating unique molecular identifiers. TCRdb redid the calling of the PCR reads with MiXCR, one entry per CDR3 protein. The data hold around 600,000 distinct CDR3 sequences, with about 21% observed a single time. The sequences come from PBMCs, mostly from graft donor cells, collected 360 days after TCRalphabeta/CD19-depleted stem cell transplant. These receptor sequences come from a boy less than two years old who had a stem cell transplant for acute myeloid leukemia, so the T cells may come from the graft donor.

This clonotype turned up a few times. The rearrangement uses TRBV10-3 and TRBJ2-5; 11 positions agree with TRBD1. The CDR3 is 17 amino acids. Germline CDR1 ENHRY, CDR2 SYGVKD. Trimming cost V 0 bases and J 2 bases; bases outside gene matches: 5. CDR3 DNA: TGTGCCATCAGTGAGTCAATTGGGACAGGGGGACAAGAGACCCAGTACTTC. Its protein is CAISESIGTGGQETQYF.

The rearrangement links TRBV29-1 to TRBJ2-1; 12 nucleotides line up with TRBD2. This CDR3 comprises 15 residues. CDR1 SQVTM and CDR2 ANQGSEA come from the germline V gene. Unmatched junction bases numbered 2, after V lost 2 bases and J lost 3 bases. The CDR3 DNA follows: TGCAGCGTTGAAACTAGCGGGGGGTACTACAATGAGCAGTTCTTC. Amino acids: CSVETSGGYYNEQFF.

This clonotype was seen many times. The chain has TRBV7-9 and TRBJ2-7; 7 nucleotides match TRBD1. Per the germline V gene, CDR1 is SEHNR and CDR2 is FQNEAQ (reference sequence). The CDR3 totals 14 residues. After removal of 1 base from V and 5 bases from J, the junction contained 5 bases not matched to a gene. CDR3 nucleotides: TGTGCCAGCAGCTTAGACAGGGGCGCCCACGAGCAGTACTTC. It translates to CASSLDRGAHEQYF.

With respect to this clonotype: Its ends do not fully match the called genes, so a read error is possible. This chain uses TRBV20-1 with TRBJ2-1, with D tentatively TRBD2 (6 bases). The CDR3 runs to 16 residues. The germline CDR1 and CDR2 sequences are DFQATT and SNEGSKA (reference sequence). CDR3 in amino acids: CCARDPRRTSPGMGFF. As DNA, the CDR3 is TGCTGTGCTAGAGATCCGAGGAGAACTAGCCCAGGAATGGGGTTCTTC.

This clonotype was counted many times. At one end, the junction sequence differs from germline, possibly due to a read error. The chain is built from TRBV5-1 and TRBJ2-3; D may match TRBD1 or TRBD2 (5 bases each). The CDR3 consists of 15 residues. Germline-derived CDR1 and CDR2 are SGHRS and YFSETQ. The CDR3 sequence is CASSLGTASTDTQYF. The CDR3 nucleotides are TGTGCCAGCAGCTTGGGGACGGCGAGCACAGATACGCAGTATTTT.

The chain has TRBV11-3 and TRBJ2-7, with a weak D call TRBD2 (6 bases). Germline lookup yields CDR1 SGHNT and CDR2 YENEEA. This CDR3 is built from 13 residues. V was cut by 0 bases and J by 5 bases, with 8 bases left in between. The DNA of the CDR3 is TGTGCCAGCAGCTTAGAGACGGGGGACGAGCAGTACTTC. Amino acids: CASSLETGDEQYF.

The chain carries TRBV5-6 and TRBJ1-1, with D perhaps TRBD1 (6 bases). In germline, CDR1 is SGHDT, CDR2 YYEEEE. The CDR3 totals 14 residues. Trimming stripped 2 bases from V and 0 bases from J, with 8 bases between. CDR3 in DNA: TGTGCCAGCAGCTTCGGGACACTGAACACTGAAGCTTTCTTT. Amino acid sequence: CASSFGTLNTEAFF.

In this sample, this clonotype turned up many times. This chain connects TRBV7-8 to TRBJ2-2; unclear D gene. Trimming removed 0 bases from V and 2 bases from J, with 16 bases in between. Germline loops: CDR1 SGHVS, CDR2 FQNEAQ. The CDR3 is made up of 18 amino acids. CDR3 DNA sequence: TGTGCCAGCAGCTTAGCGGTGCCCACACCGAGAAACACCGGGGAGCTGTTTTTT. It specifies CASSLAVPTPRNTGELFF.

This clonotype was seen more than once but under ten times. The genes are TRBV14 and TRBJ2-7, with D maybe TRBD1 (6 bases). The CDR3 has 16 residues. Trimming pared 0 bases from V and 2 bases from J, leaving 14 bases between. Germline V gene lookup returns CDR1 SGHDN and CDR2 FVKESK. CDR3 amino acids: CASSQEGNRVAYEQYF. CDR3 sequence (DNA): TGTGCCAGCAGCCAAGAAGGTAACAGGGTGGCCTACGAGCAGTACTTC.

In its sample, this clonotype was seen a few times. The chain recombines TRBV20-1 with TRBJ2-3, with D perhaps TRBD2 (5 bases). This CDR3 is built from 12 residues. Germline values: CDR1 DFQATT, CDR2 SNEGSKA (reference sequence). CDR3 region: CSGWLASDTQYF. CDR3 nucleotides: TGCAGCGGGTGGCTAGCTTCAGATACGCAGTATTTT.

This clonotype came up many times. The chain combines TRBV28 with TRBJ1-6; no clear D gene. Trimming stripped 6 bases from V and 7 bases from J, with 4 bases between. This CDR3 region has 11 residues. Germline V gives CDR1 MDHEN, CDR2 SYDVKM. The CDR3 spells CASSQNSPLHF. CDR3 sequence (DNA): TGTGCCAGCAGCCAGAATTCACCCCTCCACTTT.

This clonotype has ten or more counts. This chain uses TRBV20-1 with TRBJ2-4; no reliable D call. Germline V gene data show CDR1 as DFQATT and CDR2 as SNEGSKA (reference sequence). The germline V and J ends were trimmed by 0 bases and 8 bases, with 5 bases remaining between them. This CDR3 comprises 11 residues. CDR3 residues: CSARDRDIQYF. CDR3 in DNA: TGCAGTGCTAGAGATCGGGACATTCAGTACTTC.

The CDR3 protein is CASSLDRVHEQYV. The CDR3 nucleotides are TGTGCCAGCAGCCTAGACCGGGTCCACGAGCAGTACGTC. The chain carries TRBV28 and TRBJ2-7; D gene unclear. Per germline, CDR1 MDHEN and CDR2 SYDVKM. Trimming removed 6 bases at V and 5 bases at J, with 14 bases between. This CDR3 is built from 13 residues.

This clonotype was counted a few times. This chain links TRBV6-1 with TRBJ2-2, with TRBD2 as a possible D gene (5 bases). Trimming took 8 bases from V and 14 from J, leaving 30 bases between them. Germline values: CDR1 MNHNS, CDR2 SASEGT. The CDR3 runs 16 residues. The DNA of the CDR3 is TGTGCCAGCGGACTGTCCGGGCCATCGGCCTTCGTGGTCCTGTTTTTT. It encodes CASGLSGPSAFVVLFF.

This clonotype has only one observation. In DNA form, the CDR3 reads TGTGCCAGCAGCTCATCGGAGAGGGGCACAGATACGCAGTATTTT. This codes for CASSSSERGTDTQYF. The V gene is TRBV7-3, the J gene TRBJ2-3; D perhaps matches TRBD2 (5 bases). The V gene lost 4 bases and the J gene lost 1 base, with 12 bases spanning the gap. The V gene's germline CDR1 is SGHTA and CDR2 FQGTGA. This CDR3 is built from 15 residues.

This clonotype was counted many times. The chain uses TRBV2 and TRBJ2-1, with D perhaps matching TRBD1 (5 bases). With 5 bases removed from V and 6 bases from J, the gap between germline ends came to 11 bases. CDR3 length: 13 residues. CDR1 is SNHLY and CDR2 is FYNNEI in the germline V gene. Here the CDR3 reads CASSSDSFNEQFF. The CDR3 DNA reads TGTGCCAGCAGTTCCGACAGTTTCAATGAGCAGTTCTTC.

A few counts support this clonotype. The chain uses TRBV20-1 and TRBJ2-1, with a possible D match to TRBD1 (5 bases). Germline CDR1 and CDR2: DFQATT and SNEGSKA (reference sequence). V shed 1 base and J shed 6 bases, with 13 bases lying between them. The CDR3 runs 14 residues. In DNA, the CDR3 is TGCAGTGCTAGAGTTTACAGGTCGCGCAATGAGCAGTTCTTC. Its translation is CSARVYRSRNEQFF.

This chain uses TRBV27 with TRBJ1-1; D ambiguous. Trimming shortened V by 4 bases and J by 6 bases, and 9 bases separated the two germline ends. Germline V gene data show CDR1 as MNHEY and CDR2 as SMNVEV (reference sequence). The CDR3 covers 12 residues. The chain's CDR3 is CASSSPFAEAFF. CDR3 nucleotide sequence: TGTGCCAGCAGTTCCCCGTTCGCTGAAGCTTTCTTT.

This chain links TRBV5-1 with TRBJ2-7; TRBD2 matches at 11 bases. The CDR3 runs 14 residues. The V gene's germline CDR1 is SGHRS and CDR2 YFSETQ. V trimming: 6 bases; J trimming: 4 bases; junction bases outside the gene matches: 6. The CDR3 DNA follows: TGCGCCAGCAAGCAACTAGCGGGGGATTACGAGCAGTACGTC. It translates to CASKQLAGDYEQYV.

The chain combines TRBV12-3 or TRBV12-4 with TRBJ1-2; D is undetermined. This CDR3 region has 14 residues. V lost 6 bases and J lost 7, with 18 bases in between. The CDR3: CASSRRTLGSGYTF. The CDR3 DNA reads TGTGCCAGCAGCCGCCGGACGTTAGGAAGTGGCTACACCTTC.

This clonotype was observed a handful of times. The V and J genes are TRBV15 and TRBJ2-1; 8 bases align to TRBD2. The germline CDR1 and CDR2 sequences are LNHNV and YYDKDF (reference sequence). The CDR3 is 17 residues long. The ends lost 1 base at V and 4 bases at J; junction bases unmatched: 9. The CDR3 spells CATSRGGTGGPYNEQFF. The CDR3 DNA follows: TGTGCCACCAGCAGAGGGGGCACGGGGGGGCCGTACAATGAGCAGTTCTTC.

This clonotype was counted at least ten times. This chain connects TRBV11-2 to TRBJ1-1; TRBD1 is a possible D gene (5 bases). V was clipped by 6 bases and J by 1 base, with 9 bases between them. The CDR3 has 13 amino acids. CDR1 and CDR2 (germline): SGHAT, FQNNGV. CDR3 protein: CASSTDRNTEAFF. For the CDR3, the DNA is TGTGCCAGCAGTACAGACAGGAACACTGAAGCTTTCTTT.

On this clonotype itself: A much bigger clone sits one base away, suggesting this may be a read error. The chain joins TRBV6-5 to TRBJ2-3; no definite D call. Germline CDR1 MNHEY, CDR2 SVGAGI. The CDR3 length is 12 residues. With 6 bases removed from V and 2 bases from J, the gap between germline ends came to 6 bases. CDR3 loop: CASRAVTDTQYF. CDR3 coding DNA: TGTGCCAGCAGGGCGGTCACAGATACGCAGTATTTT.

This clonotype came up many times. This rearrangement joins TRBV29-1 to TRBJ1-3; the D gene is possibly TRBD1 (5 bases). This CDR3 is built from 14 residues. V lost 3 bases, J lost 2 bases, and 11 bases lay in between. Germline lookup yields CDR1 SQVTM and CDR2 ANQGSEA. CDR3 coding DNA: TGCAGCGTTGACGGCGGCAGGGCTGGAAACACCATATATTTT. Residues: CSVDGGRAGNTIYF.

This clonotype was seen repeatedly, ten times or more. The chain carries TRBV7-2 and TRBJ1-4; 9 bases align to TRBD1. Looked up from germline, CDR1 is SGHTA and CDR2 is FQGNSA. The CDR3 covers 15 residues. V lost 5 bases and J lost 5; bases outside the gene matches: 6. Written as DNA, the CDR3 is TGTGCCAGCAGCCCTACAGGGGGCGGCAATGAAAAACTGTTTTTT. Amino acids: CASSPTGGGNEKLFF.

This clonotype was observed at least ten times. The V call is TRBV20-1, the J call TRBJ2-2; D call uncertain. The CDR3 has 14 amino acids. Trimming stripped 0 bases from V and 3 bases from J, with 8 bases between. In germline, CDR1 is DFQATT, CDR2 SNEGSKA (reference sequence). Written as DNA, the CDR3 is TGCAGTGCTAGAGAAGGCTCCCACACCGGGGAGCTGTTTTTT. Translated, it gives CSAREGSHTGELFF.

This clonotype came up a few times. The DNA for the CDR3 is TGTGCCAGCGGTAATTTAGATACGCAGTATTTT. The encoded protein is CASGNLDTQYF. The chain recombines TRBV6-2 or TRBV6-3 with TRBJ2-3; D remains unclear. The CDR3 runs to 11 residues. The V end was cut by 8 bases, the J end by 5 bases, with 8 bases between. The V gene's germline CDR1 is MNHEY and CDR2 SVGEGT.

V and J are TRBV10-3 and TRBJ2-3, with TRBD2 matching 8 bases. V was pared by 6 bases and J by 2 bases, with 4 bases of the junction left unmatched. This CDR3 is built from 14 residues. The germline CDR1 and CDR2 sequences are ENHRY and SYGVKD. Here the CDR3 DNA reads TGTGCCATCAGCACACTAGCGGCCACAGATACGCAGTATTTT. Amino acid sequence: CAISTLAATDTQYF.

This chain links TRBV19 with TRBJ2-1; 12 nucleotides match TRBD2. V shed 5 bases and J 8 bases; nucleotides not matched to a gene: 4. The CDR3 runs to 14 residues. Germline V gene lookup returns CDR1 LNHDA and CDR2 SQIVND (reference sequence). CDR3 amino acids: CASSASGGADEQFF. In DNA, the CDR3 is TGTGCCAGTAGTGCTAGCGGGGGGGCGGATGAGCAGTTCTTC.

The chain carries TRBV12-3 or TRBV12-4 and TRBJ2-3; D assignment may be TRBD1 or TRBD2 (5 bases each). The CDR3 is 19 residues long. V lost 3 bases and J 0 bases, leaving 22 bases between the germline ends. DNA for the CDR3: TGTGCCAGCAGTTTGGACTTCCCCAGAGGGGCGCTGAGCACAGATACGCAGTATTTT. This gives the protein CASSLDFPRGALSTDTQYF.

The chain links TRBV6-4 to TRBJ2-1; the match to TRBD2 covers 9 bases. With V trimmed by 2 bases and J by 4 bases, 3 bases remained unmatched. This CDR3 is 15 amino acids long. CDR1 and CDR2 (germline): MRHNA, SNTAGT. CDR3 DNA sequence: TGTGCCAGCAGTGACGAGGCGGGGGGGTACAATGAGCAGTTCTTC. It yields the protein CASSDEAGGYNEQFF.